This TCR beta chain emerged from a study of blood T cell repertoires in COVID-19. Study details: The United States, Italy and Spain supplied acute and convalescent COVID-19 samples.

Authors' data handling: Amplification with reference gene primers provided the estimates of nucleated cell counts. Some clones are missing from TCRdb's copy, which holds only in-frame ones; the method was immunoSEQ multiplex PCR. For V, J and clone size, that table is used; D and trimming come from the DNA. This sample has roughly 150,000 clones, with more than 85% found just once. Germline lookup yields CDR1 SGHKS and CDR2 YYEKEE (reference sequence). V shed 2 bases, J shed 12 bases, and the junction held 9 bases outside the gene matches. The CDR3 runs to 14 residues. The J gene is TRBJ2-4, the V gene TRBV5-5, with 9 bases lining up with TRBD1. The sequenced sample consisted of peripheral blood. This sequence originates from a woman of 80 years or more with COVID-19, enrolled during active disease. CDR3 protein: CASSFGTGSGSQYF. In DNA form, the CDR3 reads TGTGCCAGCAGCTTCGGGACAGGGTCGGGATCTCAGTACTTC.